This passage covers 12 T cell receptor beta chains from one sample sequenced in a study of control samples from healthy donors and cancer patients. Produced via immunoSEQ multiplex PCR; TCRdb's table is partial and in-frame only. Of tens of thousands of clones in the sample, roughly nine tenths are singletons; the top ten hold 9.5% to 15%. Sequencing used PBMCs. These receptors were taken from a man aged 50 to 59 with lung cancer.

This clone appeared a single time. V is TRBV30 and J is TRBJ2-1, with D uncertain. CDR3 length: 12 residues. Germline CDR1 is GTSNPN and CDR2 is SVGIG (reference sequence). V was cut by 3 bases and J by 3 bases, with 6 bases left in between. In DNA form, the CDR3 reads TGTGCCTGGAGAGGCTACTACAATGAGCAGTTCTTC. It translates to CAWRGYYNEQFF.

The chain carries TRBV5-1 and TRBJ2-7, with D perhaps given as TRBD1 or TRBD2 (6 bases each). Trimming removed 4 bases from V and 5 bases from J, with 22 bases in between. Germline V gene sequence: CDR1 SGHRS, CDR2 YFSETQ. This CDR3 has 16 residues. The CDR3 region has the DNA TGCGCCAGCAGCAGCCTCCGACAGGATTGGGAGGACGAGCAGTACTTC. Residues: CASSSLRQDWEDEQYF.

The chain employs TRBV7-2 and TRBJ1-3; TRBD1 matches 7 bases. V dropped 1 base and J dropped 1; count of bases not matched to a gene: 7. Germline V gene sequence: CDR1 SGHTA, CDR2 FQGNSA. This CDR3 is built from 17 residues. The CDR3 sequence is CASSLGPRGQSGNTIYF. CDR3 bases: TGTGCCAGCAGCTTAGGTCCTAGGGGGCAATCTGGAAACACCATATATTTT.

The V and J genes are TRBV18 and TRBJ1-5, with D unresolved. CDR1 is KGHSH and CDR2 is LQKENI in the germline V gene. The CDR3 is made up of 15 amino acids. Trimming stripped 8 bases from V and 0 bases from J, with 14 bases between. The CDR3 region has the DNA TGTGCCAGCCTAGCGGCGGACTATAGCAATCAGCCCCAGCATTTT. This encodes CASLAADYSNQPQHF.

The J gene is TRBJ2-2, the V gene TRBV27, with D maybe TRBD2 (5 bases). The V gene lost 6 bases and the J gene lost 2 bases, with 16 bases spanning the gap. The CDR3 runs 16 residues. Germline CDR1 MNHEY, CDR2 SMNVEV (reference sequence). CDR3 residues: CASRVRGSFNTGELFF. CDR3 coding DNA: TGTGCCAGCAGAGTAAGAGGGAGTTTTAACACCGGGGAGCTGTTTTTT.

V is TRBV6-5 and J is TRBJ2-3; either TRBD1 or TRBD2 may fit D (5 bases each). Per germline, CDR1 MNHEY and CDR2 SVGAGI. CDR3 size: 12 residues. Trimming shortened V by 9 bases and J by 5 bases, and 12 bases separated the two germline ends. The DNA of the CDR3 is TGTGCCAGTCGGGGCGCCGGAGATACGCAGTATTTT. Translating it yields CASRGAGDTQYF.

This chain uses TRBV4-1 with TRBJ1-5; 7 positions match TRBD1. The CDR3 runs to 16 residues. From germline, CDR1 is MGHRA and CDR2 YSYEKL. Trimming cost V 2 bases and J 3 bases; bases outside gene matches: 7. CDR3 residues: CASSQTFRGINQPQHF. In DNA form, the CDR3 reads TGCGCCAGCAGCCAAACATTCAGGGGGATCAATCAGCCCCAGCATTTT.

The table lists this clone with a count of one. The chain carries TRBV4-1 and TRBJ2-1; D is uncertain. The CDR3 extends over 13 amino acids. Germline-derived CDR1 and CDR2 are MGHRA and YSYEKL. V was shortened by 1 base and J by 7 bases, with 8 bases between the two germline ends. The CDR3 region has the DNA TGCGCCAGCAGCCAAGGGAACCTTAATGAGCAGTTCTTC. Its translation is CASSQGNLNEQFF.

The chain employs TRBV29-1 and TRBJ2-5; perhaps TRBD1 as D (6 bases). CDR1 SQVTM and CDR2 ANQGSEA come from the germline V gene. With 6 bases removed from V and 0 bases from J, the gap between germline ends came to 8 bases. The CDR3 is 12 amino acids. CDR3 DNA: TGCAGCGTCAGGACAGACCAAGAGACCCAGTACTTC. It is translated as CSVRTDQETQYF.

The chain has TRBV7-9 and TRBJ1-6; D is uncertain. V dropped 2 bases and J dropped 11 bases, with 7 bases sitting between them. This CDR3 is built from 12 residues. Germline V gene sequence: CDR1 SEHNR, CDR2 FQNEAQ (reference sequence). DNA for the CDR3: TGTGCCAGCAGCTTATCTGGAGCACCCCTCCACTTT. Its translation: CASSLSGAPLHF.

The chain is built from TRBV9 and TRBJ1-2; D gene uncertain. V dropped 0 bases and J dropped 5 bases, with 11 bases sitting between them. Germline assignment: CDR1 SGDLS and CDR2 YYNGEE. CDR3 length: 14 residues. The CDR3 here is CASSVGFGGYGYTF. DNA for the CDR3: TGTGCCAGCAGCGTAGGGTTTGGAGGGTATGGCTACACCTTC.

V usage is TRBV5-4 and J usage is TRBJ2-5; D unresolved. CDR3 length equals 12 residues. Trimming took 2 bases from V and 4 from J, leaving 6 bases between them. Germline V lookup: CDR1 SGHNT, CDR2 YYREEE (reference sequence). The CDR3 is CASSFLGETQYF. In DNA, the CDR3 is TGTGCCAGCAGCTTCCTAGGAGAGACCCAGTACTTC. The entire variable domain, with the rest obtained from reference TRBV5-4 and TRBJ2-5, is as follows: ETGVTQSPTHLIKTRGQQVTLRCSSQSGHNTVSWYQQALGQGPQFIFQYYREEENGRGNFPPRFSGLQFPNYSSELNVNALELDDSALYLCASSFLGETQYFGPGTRLLVL.